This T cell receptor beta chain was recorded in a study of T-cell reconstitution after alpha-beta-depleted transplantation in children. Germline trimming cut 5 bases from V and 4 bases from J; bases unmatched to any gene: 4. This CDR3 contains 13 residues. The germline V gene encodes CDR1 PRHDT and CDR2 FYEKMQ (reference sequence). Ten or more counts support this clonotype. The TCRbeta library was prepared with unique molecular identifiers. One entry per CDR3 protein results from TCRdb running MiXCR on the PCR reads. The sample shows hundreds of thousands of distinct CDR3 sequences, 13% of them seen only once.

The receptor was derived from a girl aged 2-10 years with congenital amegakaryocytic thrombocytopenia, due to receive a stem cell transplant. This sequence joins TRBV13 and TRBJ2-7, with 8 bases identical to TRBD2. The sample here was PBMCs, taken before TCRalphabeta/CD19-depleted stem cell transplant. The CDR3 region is CASSITSGYEQYF. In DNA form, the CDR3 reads TGTGCCAGCAGCATCACTAGCGGTTACGAGCAGTACTTC.